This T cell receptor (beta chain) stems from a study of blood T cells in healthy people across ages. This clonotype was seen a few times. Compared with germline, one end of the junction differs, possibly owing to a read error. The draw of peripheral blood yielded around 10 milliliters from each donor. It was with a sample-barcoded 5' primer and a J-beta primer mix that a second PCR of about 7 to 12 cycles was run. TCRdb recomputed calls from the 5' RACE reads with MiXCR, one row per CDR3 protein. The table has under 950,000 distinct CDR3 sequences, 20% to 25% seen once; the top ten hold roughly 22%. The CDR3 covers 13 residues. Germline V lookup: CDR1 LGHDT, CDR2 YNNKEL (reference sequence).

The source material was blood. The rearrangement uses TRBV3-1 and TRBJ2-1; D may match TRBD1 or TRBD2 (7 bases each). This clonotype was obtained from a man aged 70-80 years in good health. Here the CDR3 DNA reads TGTACCAGCGGGACAGTCAACTACAATGAGCAGTTCTTC. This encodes CTSGTVNYNEQFF.